The 30 T cell receptor beta chains below all came from one sample that was sequenced in a study of CD8+CD57+ T cells in acquired aplastic anemia. The use of genomic DNA as template underpinned the TCR beta VDJ and CDR3 profiling. Each CDR3 protein gets one entry after TCRdb re-called the reads with MiXCR. The sample has about 190,000 distinct CDR3 sequences, approximately 48% seen once. Sequencing was done on patients that had shown CD8+CD57+ cell expansion by flow cytometry. The sample comprised sorted CD4+, CD8+, or CD8+CD57+ T cells (not recorded which) from PBMCs. The receptors originated from a human donor with aplastic anemia.

This chain connects TRBV20-1 to TRBJ1-1, with 8 bases aligning to TRBD1. The CDR3 runs 15 residues. CDR1 is DFQATT, CDR2 SNEGSKA, per germline (reference sequence). The V and J ends lost 6 bases and 4 bases, in that order; junction bases with no gene match: 13. The CDR3 DNA reads as TGCAGTGCGGAACCAGGGGGCTCGGCTGGCACTGAAGCTTTCTTT. Protein: CSAEPGGSAGTEAFF.

This clonotype has a count of ten or more. This chain uses TRBV29-1 with TRBJ2-3; unclear D gene. The CDR3 is 10 residues long. V lost 5 bases and J 7 bases, leaving 7 bases between the germline ends. CDR1 and CDR2 (germline): SQVTM, ANQGSEA. CDR3 coding DNA: TGCAGCGTTACTCAGCATACGCAGTATTTT. Encoded protein: CSVTQHTQYF.

V gene TRBV15 combines with J gene TRBJ2-1; D call uncertain. This CDR3 spans 13 amino acids. Trimming removed 0 bases from V and 9 bases from J, with 9 bases in between. Per germline, CDR1 LNHNV and CDR2 YYDKDF (reference sequence). CDR3 DNA: TGTGCCACCAGCAGAGATGGGTCGGGTGAGCAGTTCTTC. Translated: CATSRDGSGEQFF.

The chain combines TRBV10-3 with TRBJ2-5; 7 nucleotides line up with TRBD2. Looked up from germline, CDR1 is ENHRY and CDR2 is SYGVKD. V lost 4 bases to trimming and J lost 3 bases; unmatched junction nucleotides: 5. This CDR3 contains 14 residues. In DNA form, the CDR3 reads TGTGCCATCAGTGTATCAGGGAGGGAAGAGACCCAGTACTTC. As protein: CAISVSGREETQYF.

On this clonotype itself: With a much larger clone just one base away, this may be a read error. The chain couples TRBV9 to TRBJ1-4; tentatively, D is TRBD1 (5 bases). With 4 bases removed from V and 7 bases from J, the gap between germline ends came to 14 bases. The CDR3 is made up of 14 amino acids. Germline lookup yields CDR1 SGDLS and CDR2 YYNGEE. The CDR3 bases are TGTGCCAGCAGCCAGGGTCGTGCAGGTGAAAAACTGTTTTTT. Translation: CASSQGRAGEKLFF. The full variable domain, its missing parts supplied by reference TRBV9 and TRBJ1-4, is DSGVTQTPKHLITATGQRVTLRCSPRSGDLSVYWYQQSLDQGLQFLIQYYNGEERAKGNILERFSAQQFPDLHSELNLSSLELGDSALYFCASSQGRAGEKLFFGSGTQLSVL.

This clonotype appeared a few times. The J gene is TRBJ1-2, the V gene TRBV2; D ambiguous. CDR1 and CDR2 from the germline V gene are SNHLY and FYNNEI. Deletions cut 11 bases from V and 8 bases from J, with 21 bases between. CDR3 size: 13 residues. The DNA of the CDR3 is TGTGCCTCCCCGGGTCGGAAGACCGCCGGCTACACCTTC. The encoded protein is CASPGRKTAGYTF.

Details on this clonotype: A much larger clone differs from this one at a single base, so this may be a read error. The chain recombines TRBV5-4 with TRBJ2-5; 7 nucleotides match TRBD2. In germline, CDR1 is SGHNT, CDR2 YYREEE (reference sequence). The length of the CDR3 is 14 residues. CDR3 nucleotide sequence: TGTGCCAGCAGCTCATGGACTAGTCCAGAGACCCTGTACTTC. Protein: CASSSWTSPETLYF.

This chain links TRBV2 with TRBJ2-5; the match to TRBD2 covers 13 bases. CDR1 and CDR2 from the germline V gene are SNHLY and FYNNEI. This CDR3 is built from 15 residues. V was pared by 6 bases and J by 2 bases, with 3 bases of the junction left unmatched. The DNA for the CDR3 is TGTGCCAGCAGCTGGACTAGCGGGGGACAAGAGACCCAGTACTTC. This encodes CASSWTSGGQETQYF.

This clonotype occurred many times. V is TRBV9 and J is TRBJ2-3, with 8 nucleotides matching TRBD2. The CDR3 consists of 18 residues. CDR1 and CDR2 from the germline V gene are SGDLS and YYNGEE. The V segment lost 4 bases and the J segment 0 bases; nucleotides outside the gene matches: 13. Here the CDR3 reads CASSPSRGGRWSTDTQYF. In DNA, the CDR3 is TGTGCCAGCAGCCCTTCCAGGGGCGGGAGGTGGAGCACAGATACGCAGTATTTT.

To note about this clonotype: At one boundary the junction diverges from the germline segment, which might be a read error. The J gene is TRBJ1-4, the V gene TRBV19, with 11 nucleotides matching TRBD1. From germline, CDR1 is LNHDA and CDR2 SQIVND (reference sequence). The CDR3 loop spans 10 amino acids. The CDR3 region is CASSMGQGVW. In nucleotides, the CDR3 is TGTGCCAGTAGTATGGGACAGGGGGTGTGG.

The rearrangement joins TRBV5-5 to TRBJ1-1; D is uncertain. V lost 2 bases and J lost 12, with 11 bases in between. CDR1 is SGHKS and CDR2 is YYEKEE in the germline V gene (reference sequence). The CDR3 contains 11 residues. The DNA for the CDR3 is TGTGCCAGCAGCTTTGGGCTGGAGACTTTCTTT. This encodes CASSFGLETFF.

This clonotype has more than one count but fewer than ten. The chain links TRBV2 to TRBJ1-1; tentatively, D is TRBD1 (6 bases). CDR3 length equals 13 residues. The V gene lost 4 bases and the J gene lost 5 bases, with 11 bases spanning the gap. Germline CDR1 and CDR2: SNHLY and FYNNEI. CDR3: CASSGPGETEAFF. The CDR3 DNA follows: TGTGCCAGCAGTGGTCCAGGGGAAACTGAAGCTTTCTTT.

V usage is TRBV11-2 and J usage is TRBJ2-5, with 7 bases aligning to TRBD1. The CDR3 contains 14 residues. With V trimmed by 1 base and J by 7 bases, 6 bases remained unmatched. Germline CDR1 and CDR2: SGHAT and FQNNGV. CDR3 coding DNA: TGTGCCAGCAGCTTAGTCCCAGGGGGTCCGACCCAGTACTTC. It translates to CASSLVPGGPTQYF.

The chain recombines TRBV7-9 with TRBJ2-1, with D unclear. The CDR3 length is 12 residues. Trimming left V 1 base short and J 15 bases short, with 13 bases between. In germline, CDR1 is SEHNR, CDR2 FQNEAQ (reference sequence). The CDR3: CASSLEGRRPFF. CDR3 DNA sequence: TGTGCCAGCAGCTTAGAGGGCCGAAGGCCGTTCTTC.

This chain links TRBV20-1 with TRBJ2-1; the D is unclear. CDR1 is DFQATT and CDR2 is SNEGSKA in the germline V gene (reference sequence). The V end lost 6 bases, the J end lost 0 bases, and 15 bases lay between the germline ends. CDR3 length: 15 amino acids. The CDR3 loop is CSAQLLLSSYNEQFF. CDR3 bases: TGCAGTGCCCAGCTTCTCCTAAGCTCCTACAATGAGCAGTTCTTC.

This chain joins TRBV9 and TRBJ2-6, with a tentative D call TRBD2 (7 bases). The ends were cut back, 2 bases at V and 0 bases at J, with 12 bases in the middle. This CDR3 region has 17 residues. Germline V gives CDR1 SGDLS, CDR2 YYNGEE. In DNA, the CDR3 is TGTGCCAGCAGCGTGGGGGGGGCCTACTCTGGGGCCAACGTCCTGACTTTC. Protein: CASSVGGAYSGANVLTF.

This clonotype was picked up many times. The rearrangement links TRBV6-5 to TRBJ2-7; TRBD2 is a possible D gene (6 bases). The CDR3 covers 14 residues. The V end lost 4 bases, the J end lost 7 bases, and 17 bases lay between the germline ends. Germline CDR1 and CDR2: MNHEY and SVGAGI. The CDR3 nucleotides read TGTGCCAGCAGTTCCCCCTCCCGCGGAGGGGAGCAGTACTTC. It specifies CASSSPSRGGEQYF.

This chain links TRBV20-1 with TRBJ2-3; D gene uncertain. Germline lookup yields CDR1 DFQATT and CDR2 SNEGSKA (reference sequence). This CDR3 spans 10 amino acids. The V end lost 3 bases, the J end lost 6 bases, and 4 bases lay between the germline ends. The CDR3 is CSARDDTQYF. As DNA, the CDR3 is TGCAGTGCTAGGGACGATACGCAGTATTTT.

This clonotype has a count of ten or more. This sequence joins TRBV4-1 and TRBJ2-7; 8 nucleotides agree with TRBD1. CDR3 length equals 14 residues. Germline V gives CDR1 MGHRA, CDR2 YSYEKL. Trimming cost V 8 bases and J 5 bases; bases outside gene matches: 11. The CDR3, as DNA: TGCGCCAGCCACCAACCGACAGGGGTGGACGAGCAGTACTTC. Protein sequence: CASHQPTGVDEQYF.

CDR3: CASSEAERGNEKLFF. The CDR3 nucleotides read TGTGCCAGCAGTGAAGCGGAGAGGGGTAATGAAAAACTGTTTTTT. This sequence joins TRBV2 and TRBJ1-4, with a possible D match to TRBD1 (5 bases). Trimming removed 0 bases from V and 4 bases from J, with 9 bases in between. Per the germline V gene, CDR1 is SNHLY and CDR2 is FYNNEI. The CDR3 runs to 15 residues.

The J gene is TRBJ1-1, the V gene TRBV10-3; 7 nucleotides match TRBD1. Germline CDR1 ENHRY, CDR2 SYGVKD. This CDR3 has 12 residues. V shed 4 bases and J 4 bases; nucleotides not matched to a gene: 0. In DNA form, the CDR3 reads TGTGCCATCAGTGGGACAGGCACTGAAGCTTTCTTT. It specifies CAISGTGTEAFF.

This clonotype has ten or more counts. The J gene is TRBJ1-6, the V gene TRBV6-5; tentative D call: TRBD1 (6 bases). V dropped 0 bases and J dropped 9 bases, with 18 bases sitting between them. Germline V gives CDR1 MNHEY, CDR2 SVGAGI. The CDR3 consists of 17 residues. The CDR3 DNA reads as TGTGCCAGCAGTTACTCCCCCCCACAGGGAGGAAGTTCACCCCTCCACTTT. It is translated as CASSYSPPQGGSSPLHF.

The rearrangement joins TRBV9 to TRBJ1-1; D gene unclear. Germline values: CDR1 SGDLS, CDR2 YYNGEE. Trimming pared 0 bases from V and 3 bases from J, leaving 6 bases between. The CDR3 has 13 residues. CDR3: CASSVGQYTEAFF. The CDR3 DNA sequence: TGTGCCAGCAGCGTAGGTCAATACACTGAAGCTTTCTTT.

This clonotype was picked up many times. The rearrangement uses TRBV10-3 and TRBJ2-5, with TRBD2 matching 10 bases. Germline V gives CDR1 ENHRY, CDR2 SYGVKD. J gave up 2 bases and V 3 bases, and 12 bases lay outside the gene matches. CDR3 length: 18 residues. CDR3 sequence (DNA): TGTGCCATCAGTGATTATTGGGGCGTAGCGGGAGGACAAGAGACCCAGTACTTC. Translation: CAISDYWGVAGGQETQYF.

The chain links TRBV7-9 to TRBJ2-1, with D perhaps being TRBD1 or TRBD2 (5 bases each). With 3 bases removed from V and 9 bases from J, the gap between germline ends came to 12 bases. CDR3 length: 13 amino acids. Germline values: CDR1 SEHNR, CDR2 FQNEAQ (reference sequence). This CDR3 is CASSLVGAREQFF. The CDR3 DNA sequence: TGTGCCAGCAGCTTGGTCGGGGCGCGTGAGCAGTTCTTC. The complete variable domain, with remaining parts taken from reference TRBV7-9 and TRBJ2-1, reads DTGVSQNPRHKITKRGQNVTFRCDPISEHNRLYWYRQTLGQGPEFLTYFQNEAQLEKSRLLSDRFSAERPKGSFSTLEIQRTEQGDSAMYLCASSLVGAREQFFGPGTRLTVL.

The table lists this clonotype with many counts. The CDR3 DNA reads as TGTGCCAGCAGCTCCCGACAGGGGAGGACCTACAATGAGCAGTTCTTC. Residues: CASSSRQGRTYNEQFF. The gene calls are TRBV7-6 and TRBJ2-1, with 8 bases that match TRBD1. This CDR3 has 16 residues. J gave up 2 bases and V 4 bases, and 7 bases lay outside the gene matches. Germline lookup yields CDR1 SGHVS and CDR2 FNYEAQ.

This CDR3 is CSVVSPGTGASNYGYTF. In DNA form, the CDR3 reads TGCAGCGTGGTATCGCCTGGGACAGGGGCTTCTAACTATGGCTACACCTTC. V usage is TRBV29-1 and J usage is TRBJ1-2; 10 bases map to TRBD1. The germline V gene encodes CDR1 SQVTM and CDR2 ANQGSEA. J gave up 0 bases and V 6 bases, and 13 bases lay outside the gene matches. CDR3 length: 17 residues. Combining the CDR3 with reference TRBV29-1 and TRBJ1-2 gives the whole variable domain SAVISQKPSRDICQRGTSLTIQCQVDSQVTMMFWYRQQPGQSLTLIATANQGSEATYESGFVIDKFPISRPNLTFSTLTVSNMSPEDSSIYLCSVVSPGTGASNYGYTFGSGTRLTVV.

The rearrangement joins TRBV2 to TRBJ2-5; TRBD2 aligns across 8 bases. The CDR3 sequence is 15 residues long. After removal of 2 bases from V and 5 bases from J, the junction contained 7 bases not matched to a gene. Germline CDR1 is SNHLY and CDR2 is FYNNEI. In DNA, the CDR3 is TGTGCCAGCAGTGAAATCGGACTAGCCGAGGAGACCCAGTACTTC. It codes for CASSEIGLAEETQYF. The full variable domain, its missing parts supplied by reference TRBV2 and TRBJ2-5, is EPEVTQTPSHQVTQMGQEVILRCVPISNHLYFYWYRQILGQKVEFLVSFYNNEISEKSEIFDDQFSVERPDGSNFTLKIRSTKLEDSAMYFCASSEIGLAEETQYFGPGTRLLVL.

This clonotype was counted a few times. V gene TRBV24-1 combines with J gene TRBJ2-5; 7 nucleotides align to TRBD2. Germline CDR1 KGHDR, CDR2 SFDVKD. Trimming cost V 4 bases and J 0 bases; bases outside gene matches: 7. The CDR3 has 16 amino acids. CDR3 region: CATSDRSGTHQETQYF. CDR3 sequence (DNA): TGTGCCACCAGTGACCGGAGCGGGACCCACCAAGAGACCCAGTACTTC.

In this sample, this clonotype turned up many times. The chain is built from TRBV11-1 and TRBJ2-5; D is unresolved. With 1 base removed from V and 5 bases from J, the gap between germline ends came to 11 bases. The CDR3 sequence is 14 residues long. The germline CDR1 and CDR2 sequences are SGHAT and FQDESV (reference sequence). The CDR3 loop reads CASSLDTKGETQYF. CDR3 DNA: TGTGCCAGCAGCTTAGATACTAAAGGGGAGACCCAGTACTTC.